The sequence of this T cell receptor beta chain was determined in a study of blood T cell repertoires in COVID-19. Study-level information: The United States, Italy and Spain supplied acute and convalescent COVID-19 samples. Sample material is recorded as cDNA or gDNA derived from T cells, B-cell-depleted T cells, or PBMCs.

CDR1 is WSHSY, CDR2 SAAADI, per germline. The ends lost 6 bases at V and 6 bases at J; junction bases unmatched: 4. This CDR3 is 15 amino acids long. Clones were sequenced by immunoSEQ multiplex PCR, and TCRdb holds only the in-frame ones, with some missing. The sample yields hundreds of thousands of clones, around nine tenths seen once. The sample taken for sequencing was peripheral blood. V usage is TRBV10-2 and J usage is TRBJ2-1, with 14 bases fitting TRBD2. This sequence originates from a man between 65 and 79 years old with acute or convalescent COVID-19. The CDR3 nucleotides are TGCGCCAGCAGGACTAGCGGGGGGGCGGGCAATGAGCAGTTCTTC. Residues: CASRTSGGAGNEQFF.